A single sample is the source of the 8 T cell receptor beta chains below, sequenced in a study of blood T cell repertoires in COVID-19. Sequencing used immunoSEQ multiplex PCR; TCRdb keeps in-frame clones, though not all of them. This sample has 130,000 to 150,000 clones, with 75% to 90% found just once. The sequenced sample was peripheral blood. These receptors all stem from a human donor in a cohort sampled during active COVID-19.

The rearrangement links TRBV6-1 to TRBJ2-2; D uncertain. Per germline, CDR1 MNHNS and CDR2 SASEGT. V lost 2 bases, J lost 4 bases, and 11 bases lay in between. The CDR3 spans 15 residues. The CDR3 region has the DNA TGTGCCAGCAGTGAAAACTTGCCCCCCACCGGGGAGCTGTTTTTT. Its translation: CASSENLPPTGELFF.

This chain connects TRBV29-1 to TRBJ2-5, with 8 bases identical to TRBD1. Trimming cost V 4 bases and J 5 bases; bases outside gene matches: 12. This CDR3 has 15 amino acids. Germline CDR1 SQVTM, CDR2 ANQGSEA. CDR3 nucleotides: TGCAGCGTTGTTCCGCCCAGGGGGCGCGGGGAGACCCAGTACTTC. This translates into CSVVPPRGRGETQYF.

The chain uses TRBV11-3 and TRBJ2-3; TRBD1 is a possible D gene (5 bases). Germline V CDR1 and CDR2: SGHNT, YENEEA. Trimming removed 5 bases from V and 2 bases from J, with 11 bases in between. CDR3 size: 14 residues. CDR3 nucleotide sequence: TGTGCCAGCAGCCTCGACAGCCTCACAGATACGCAGTATTTT. Translated: CASSLDSLTDTQYF.

The chain is built from TRBV5-6 and TRBJ1-1; 7 bases match TRBD1. J gave up 3 bases and V 4 bases, and 9 bases lay outside the gene matches. The CDR3 covers 15 residues. In germline, CDR1 is SGHDT, CDR2 YYEEEE. CDR3 sequence: CASSRPGQAYTEAFF. CDR3 bases: TGTGCCAGCAGCCGCCCCGGACAGGCCTACACTGAAGCTTTCTTT. Using reference TRBV5-6 and TRBJ1-1 for the parts outside the CDR3, the full variable domain is DAGVTQSPTHLIKTRGQQVTLRCSPKSGHDTVSWYQQALGQGPQFIFQYYEEEERQRGNFPDRFSGHQFPNYSSELNVNALLLGDSALYLCASSRPGQAYTEAFFGQGTRLTVV.

The chain is built from TRBV7-9 and TRBJ2-3; D remains unclear. This CDR3 region has 14 residues. Germline V CDR1 and CDR2: SEHNR, FQNEAQ (reference sequence). Trimming pared 2 bases from V and 1 base from J, leaving 7 bases between. This CDR3 is CASSLTAGTDTQYF. CDR3 DNA sequence: TGTGCCAGCAGCTTAACGGCGGGCACAGATACGCAGTATTTT. The full variable domain, its missing parts supplied by reference TRBV7-9 and TRBJ2-3, is DTGVSQNPRHKITKRGQNVTFRCDPISEHNRLYWYRQTLGQGPEFLTYFQNEAQLEKSRLLSDRFSAERPKGSFSTLEIQRTEQGDSAMYLCASSLTAGTDTQYFGPGTRLTVL.

The chain joins TRBV6-1 to TRBJ2-3; 7 nucleotides agree with TRBD2. From germline, CDR1 is MNHNS and CDR2 SASEGT. This CDR3 spans 17 amino acids. The ends lost 2 bases at V and 1 base at J; junction bases unmatched: 9. CDR3 loop: CASSELYGGLRTDTQYF. The CDR3 bases are TGTGCCAGCAGTGAATTATACGGGGGGTTACGCACAGATACGCAGTATTTT.

The rearrangement links TRBV3-1 (or the pseudogene TRBV3-2) to TRBJ2-3; D gene unclear. This CDR3 is built from 14 residues. The ends were cut back, 4 bases at V and 3 bases at J, with 11 bases in the middle. Germline-derived CDR1 and CDR2 are LGHDT and YNNKEL (reference sequence). CDR3: CASSPSTRTDTQYF. CDR3 coding DNA: TGTGCCAGCAGCCCATCCACCCGGACAGATACGCAGTATTTT.

This sequence joins TRBV5-4 and TRBJ2-1; 14 bases fit TRBD2. This CDR3 has 17 amino acids. The V gene's germline CDR1 is SGHNT and CDR2 YYREEE (reference sequence). The V gene end was trimmed by 4 bases and the J gene end by 9 bases; junction bases not matched to a gene: 12. CDR3 amino acids: CASSTPTSGRASGEQFF. As DNA, the CDR3 is TGTGCCAGCAGCACACCGACTAGCGGGAGGGCCTCCGGTGAGCAGTTCTTC.